The present TCR beta chain was sequenced within a study of T cell responses to AZD1222 COVID-19 vaccine. The study's findings and limits: The donors showed a predominance of white British ancestry and of females, with possible underestimation of clonal diversity. Close to half of all spike-specific TCRs reportedly target regions of the variants that are unmutated.

Concerning this clone: Antigen: not known.

TCRdb's copy holds only in-frame clones and misses some; the assay was immunoSEQ multiplex PCR. The sample holds 100,000 to 150,000 clones; 88% are singletons and the top ten take 7.6%. V dropped 6 bases and J dropped 4; count of bases not matched to a gene: 8. Germline V gives CDR1 SGHVS, CDR2 FQNEAQ. The CDR3 sequence is 14 residues long. The sequence was collected from an adult in good health. Sample: peripheral blood, taken on day 0 of AZD1222 vaccination. This chain connects TRBV7-8 to TRBJ2-7; 8 bases match TRBD1. The CDR3 region is CASRYRGSQYEQYF. The CDR3 DNA sequence: TGTGCCAGCAGGTACAGGGGGTCTCAGTACGAGCAGTACTTC.